This record looks at one T cell receptor (beta chain) sequence and its context. This table comes from immunoSEQ multiplex PCR, and its TCRdb copy is limited to in-frame clones, with some not included. The table includes about 75,000 clones, around 97% detected once. This record comes from a study of technical replicates of blood from several donors. Germline-derived CDR1 and CDR2 are MNHEY and SMNVEV (reference sequence). V lost 3 bases, J lost 9 bases, and 8 bases stayed unmatched. The CDR3 runs 15 residues. The sample taken for sequencing was T cells isolated from PBMCs. This chain connects TRBV27 to TRBJ2-1, with 10 nucleotides matching TRBD2. The receptor's source is a human donor in good health. CDR3 sequence reads: CASSFSSGSFSEQFF. CDR3 nucleotides: TGTGCCAGCAGTTTTTCTAGCGGGAGTTTCAGTGAGCAGTTCTTC.